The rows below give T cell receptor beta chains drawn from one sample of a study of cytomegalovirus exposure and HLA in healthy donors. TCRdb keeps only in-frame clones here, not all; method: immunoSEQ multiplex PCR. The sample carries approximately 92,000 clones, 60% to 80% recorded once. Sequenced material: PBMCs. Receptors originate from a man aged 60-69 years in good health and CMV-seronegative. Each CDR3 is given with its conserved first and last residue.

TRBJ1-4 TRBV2 CASREVGEKLFF
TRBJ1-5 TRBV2 CASSEPSRQGVQPQHF
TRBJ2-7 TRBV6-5 CASSRSGTDFYEQYF
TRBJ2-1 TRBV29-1 CSVEGRLSGPDYNEQFF
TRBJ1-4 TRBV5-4 CASSEGQGLEKLFF
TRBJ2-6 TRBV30 CAVGPGQSGANVLTF
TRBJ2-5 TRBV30 CAWSVGLAGGQETQYF
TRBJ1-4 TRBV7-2 CASSPYGGEKLFF
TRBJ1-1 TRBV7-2 CASSSRGLNTEAFF
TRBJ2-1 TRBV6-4 CASSETGAHNEQFF
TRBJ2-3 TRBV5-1 CASSLTRQEDTQYF
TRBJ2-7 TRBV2 CASSESTGTDEQYF
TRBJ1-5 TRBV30 CAWKGGGNQPQHF
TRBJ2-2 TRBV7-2 CASSLSGGGVTGELFF
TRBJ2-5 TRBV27 CASSPFQGAPEETQYF
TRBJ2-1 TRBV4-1 CASSQAGTEYNEQFF
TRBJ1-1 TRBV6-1 CASSEMWANTEAFF
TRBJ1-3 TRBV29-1 CSGLDRAGNTIYF
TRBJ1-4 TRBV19 CASSIGQGTNEKLFF
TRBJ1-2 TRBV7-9 CASSQAGEREGYGYTF
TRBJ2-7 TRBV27 CASSFREGYEQYF
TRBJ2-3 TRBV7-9 CASSPPHGQGVTDTQYF
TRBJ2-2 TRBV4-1 CASSQEAGVTGELFF
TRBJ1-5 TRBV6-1 CASLQGARQPQHF
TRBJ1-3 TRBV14 CASSQEVGETGNTIYF
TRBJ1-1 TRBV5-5 CASSWGQGRTEAFF
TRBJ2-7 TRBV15 CATSRGVGDEQYF
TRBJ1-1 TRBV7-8 CASSLAYGTGDTEAFF
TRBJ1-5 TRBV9 CASSASGDGNQPQHF
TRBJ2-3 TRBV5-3 CARSSNERGDTQYF
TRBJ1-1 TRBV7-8 CASSLGASSQAFF
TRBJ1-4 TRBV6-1 CASSGQDRGDEKLFF
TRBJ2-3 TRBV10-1 CASSEVAGTTTDTQYF
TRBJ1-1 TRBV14 CASSPGQGSTEAFF
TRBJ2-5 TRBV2 CASSALAVQETQYF
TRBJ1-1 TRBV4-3 CASSQVEARGGEAFF
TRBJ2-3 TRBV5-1 CASSLGTATSTDTQYF
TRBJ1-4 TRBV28 CASSFPRSEKLFF
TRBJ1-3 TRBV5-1 CASSPNEQGSSGNTIYF
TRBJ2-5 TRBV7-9 CASSLWTGGQETQYF
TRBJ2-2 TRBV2 CASSVGRNTGELFF